Each of the 10 T cell receptor beta chains below was sequenced from the same sample in a study of CD8 T cells in Susac syndrome. Random hexamers were used to reverse transcribe an amount of roughly 0.5 to 1 ug RNA. TCRdb itself ran the immunoSEQ multiplex PCR reads through MiXCR, one entry per CDR3 protein. The sample includes about 180,000 distinct CDR3 sequences, around 94% seen only once; the top ten take over 0.095%. Sequencing used CD4+ T cells from PBMCs. The receptors derive from a human donor with Susac syndrome.

The chain is built from TRBV3-1 and TRBJ2-5; D might be TRBD1 (5 bases). Per the germline V gene, CDR1 is LGHDT and CDR2 is YNNKEL (reference sequence). V was trimmed by 2 bases and J by 5 bases, leaving 18 bases between them. The CDR3 is made up of 16 amino acids. In DNA, the CDR3 is TGTGCCAGCAGCCAACGGCGACCCAACAAGGGGGAGACCCAGTACTTC. Translation gives CASSQRRPNKGETQYF.

This chain uses TRBV6-4 with TRBJ1-5; no reliable D call. The CDR3 extends over 12 amino acids. CDR1 and CDR2 (germline): MRHNA, SNTAGT. Trimming pared 6 bases from V and 7 bases from J, leaving 10 bases between. CDR3 in DNA: TGTGCCAGCAGCGTCAGAAGACAGCCCCAGCATTTT. Translated, it gives CASSVRRQPQHF.

This clonotype was counted once. This rearrangement joins TRBV6-6 to TRBJ1-5; D may be TRBD1 (5 bases). This CDR3 comprises 14 residues. V was pared by 5 bases and J by 3 bases, with 11 bases between. Germline-derived CDR1 and CDR2 are MNHNY and SVGAGI (reference sequence). CDR3 bases: TGTGCCAGCAGTACCGGGGGATACAATCAGCCCCAGCATTTT. This gives the protein CASSTGGYNQPQHF.

The rearrangement joins TRBV29-1 to TRBJ2-5; D is possibly TRBD1 (6 bases). CDR1 is SQVTM and CDR2 is ANQGSEA in the germline V gene. The CDR3 spans 14 residues. V was cut by 6 bases and J by 5 bases, with 19 bases left in between. The CDR3 DNA reads TGCAGCGTCTGGGACACGATGTCAGGGGAGACCCAGTACTTC. Its protein is CSVWDTMSGETQYF.

This chain links TRBV20-1 with TRBJ2-7; D is unclear. Germline values: CDR1 DFQATT, CDR2 SNEGSKA (reference sequence). V was shortened by 0 bases and J by 9 bases, with 9 bases between the two germline ends. The length of the CDR3 is 11 residues. Here the CDR3 DNA reads TGCAGTGCTAGAGATAGGACGGTGCAGTACTTC. Translating it yields CSARDRTVQYF.

The chain recombines TRBV30 with TRBJ1-2; possibly TRBD1 for D (5 bases). CDR1 is GTSNPN, CDR2 SVGIG, per germline (reference sequence). The CDR3 runs to 14 residues. Trimming took off 0 bases at V and 1 base at J, with 9 bases between the two ends. The DNA of the CDR3 is TGTGCCTGGAGTGTACCAGGGATTAACTATGGCTACACCTTC. Protein product: CAWSVPGINYGYTF.

J is TRBJ2-1 and V is TRBV29-1; the D is unclear. V shed 1 base and J shed 6 bases, with 10 bases lying between them. This CDR3 comprises 13 residues. In germline, CDR1 is SQVTM, CDR2 ANQGSEA. The CDR3 DNA reads TGCAGCGTTGAAGCCCCAATAAGCAATGAGCAGTTCTTC. Amino acid sequence: CSVEAPISNEQFF.

The chain joins TRBV7-9 to TRBJ1-1; tentative D call: TRBD1 (6 bases). Germline CDR1 SEHNR, CDR2 FQNEAQ (reference sequence). The CDR3 length is 14 residues. Trimming took off 9 bases at V and 0 bases at J, with 14 bases between the two ends. CDR3 in amino acids: CASSRGQMNTEAFF. CDR3 DNA sequence: TGTGCCAGTTCCCGGGGACAAATGAACACTGAAGCTTTCTTT.

This sequence joins TRBV7-9 and TRBJ1-4, with 7 bases fitting TRBD1. The CDR3 is 13 amino acids. CDR1 is SEHNR and CDR2 is FQNEAQ in the germline V gene (reference sequence). The ends lost 2 bases at V and 13 bases at J; junction bases unmatched: 7. The CDR3 is CASSLQGGEGLFF. The CDR3 DNA reads as TGTGCCAGCAGCTTACAGGGGGGAGAGGGACTGTTTTTT. Full variable domain (missing parts from reference TRBV7-9 and TRBJ1-4): DTGVSQNPRHKITKRGQNVTFRCDPISEHNRLYWYRQTLGQGPEFLTYFQNEAQLEKSRLLSDRFSAERPKGSFSTLEIQRTEQGDSAMYLCASSLQGGEGLFFGSGTQLSVL.

The CDR3 sequence is CASSLVLGGDIRTEAFF. The DNA for the CDR3 is TGTGCCAGCAGCTTAGTACTAGGGGGGGATATTCGCACTGAAGCTTTCTTT. The chain uses TRBV7-2 and TRBJ1-1; D possibly corresponds to TRBD1 (6 bases). Trimming cost V 1 base and J 4 bases, with 19 bases left between them. Germline-derived CDR1 and CDR2 are SGHTA and FQGNSA. CDR3 size: 17 residues.